The 11 T cell receptor beta chains listed next were all sequenced from one sample in a study of blood T cells in healthy people across ages. Primers used in a second PCR of about 6 to 12 cycles were a sample-barcoded 5' primer and a J-beta primer mix. TCRdb recomputed calls from the 5' RACE reads with MiXCR, one row per CDR3 protein. This table has about 1 million distinct CDR3 sequences, 40% to 55% appearing once. Input material: blood. The receptor source for this set is a woman between 55 and 75 years old in good health.

This clonotype has more than one count but fewer than ten. J is TRBJ2-6 and V is TRBV12-3 or TRBV12-4; D gene uncertain. Between the trimmed V and J ends, which lost 6 bases and 0 bases, there was a span of 9 bases. CDR3 length equals 15 residues. The CDR3 coding sequence is TGTGCCAGCAGGGGGATTAGCTCTGGGGCCAACGTCCTGACTTTC. It is translated as CASRGISSGANVLTF.

V and J are TRBV3-1 and TRBJ1-4; 7 bases agree with TRBD1. V was clipped by 3 bases and J by 5 bases; unmatched bases: 9. The CDR3 is 16 amino acids. CDR1 is LGHDT, CDR2 YNNKEL, per germline (reference sequence). The CDR3 sequence: CASSQDSGQLNEKLFF. The CDR3, as DNA: TGTGCCAGCAGCCAGGACTCGGGACAGTTAAATGAAAAACTGTTTTTT.

CDR3 nucleotide sequence: TGTGCCAGCAGTAACAGGGGACCCGGGGAGCTGTTTTTT. It encodes CASSNRGPGELFF. The gene calls are TRBV6-2 or TRBV6-3 and TRBJ2-2; TRBD1 agrees at 7 bases. Germline values: CDR1 MNHEY, CDR2 SVGEGT. The ends lost 5 bases at V and 6 bases at J; junction bases unmatched: 3. This CDR3 is 13 amino acids long.

The chain has TRBV27 and TRBJ2-4; 12 nucleotides line up with TRBD2. Trimming cost V 5 bases and J 0 bases; bases outside gene matches: 5. The CDR3 is 17 amino acids. Germline loops: CDR1 MNHEY, CDR2 SMNVEV (reference sequence). The CDR3 DNA follows: TGTGCCAGCAGTCCTAGCGGGAGGGCCCTAGCCAAAAACATTCAGTACTTC. Translation: CASSPSGRALAKNIQYF.

This clonotype has more than one count but fewer than ten. The chain links TRBV3-1 to TRBJ1-2; a possible D gene is TRBD1 (5 bases). The CDR3 is made up of 15 amino acids. V was cut by 0 bases and J by 0 bases, with 8 bases left in between. CDR1 and CDR2 (germline): LGHDT, YNNKEL (reference sequence). For the CDR3, the DNA is TGTGCCAGCAGCCAAGATGGAGGGGCTAACTATGGCTACACCTTC. This codes for CASSQDGGANYGYTF.

The rearrangement joins TRBV20-1 to TRBJ2-5, with TRBD2 matching over 13 bases. The CDR3 spans 15 residues. V was clipped by 5 bases and J by 3 bases; unmatched bases: 6. CDR1 and CDR2 from the germline V gene are DFQATT and SNEGSKA (reference sequence). The DNA of the CDR3 is TGCAGTGCTTCGACTAGCGGGGGGTTTAAAGAGACCCAGTACTTC. Translation: CSASTSGGFKETQYF.

This clonotype showed up just a few times. The rearrangement links TRBV27 to TRBJ2-7; no reliable D call. From germline, CDR1 is MNHEY and CDR2 SMNVEV (reference sequence). Trimming removed 3 bases at V and 2 bases at J, with 11 bases between. The CDR3 is 14 amino acids. CDR3 region: CASSFMGNAYEQYF. The CDR3 nucleotides read TGTGCCAGCAGTTTTATGGGGAACGCCTACGAGCAGTACTTC.

As for this clonotype: Lacking the conserved final phenylalanine or tryptophan, this CDR3 likely reflects a read error. This chain links TRBV29-1 with TRBJ2-1; D may match TRBD1 or TRBD2 (6 bases each). Per germline, CDR1 SQVTM and CDR2 ANQGSEA. This CDR3 is 14 amino acids long. The V end was cut by 6 bases, the J end by 3 bases, with 15 bases between. The DNA for the CDR3 is TGCAGCGTCGAACACGGAGGGGGCTACAATGAGCAGTTCTTA. Residues: CSVEHGGGYNEQFL.

The V gene is TRBV10-3, the J gene TRBJ2-5; 12 bases fit TRBD2. Gene TRBJ2-7 matches the end of the DNA better, so the J call may be wrong. From germline, CDR1 is ENHRY and CDR2 SYGVKD. The CDR3 spans 13 residues. The CDR3 DNA follows: TGTGCCATCCGGACTAGCGGGAACTACGAGCAGTACTTC. Translating it yields CAIRTSGNYEQYF.

V usage is TRBV27 and J usage is TRBJ2-7; D perhaps matches TRBD1 (6 bases). This CDR3 contains 15 residues. With 6 bases removed from V and 2 bases from J, the gap between germline ends came to 17 bases. Germline V CDR1 and CDR2: MNHEY, SMNVEV (reference sequence). CDR3 protein: CASSDPGTLTYEQYF. For the CDR3, the DNA is TGTGCCAGCAGCGACCCCGGGACACTGACCTACGAGCAGTACTTC.

This clonotype occurred a few times. The rearrangement joins TRBV3-1 to TRBJ1-4, with D tentatively TRBD1 (5 bases). This CDR3 spans 14 amino acids. From germline, CDR1 is LGHDT and CDR2 YNNKEL (reference sequence). V was shortened by 4 bases and J by 4 bases, with 10 bases between the two germline ends. The CDR3, as DNA: TGTGCCAGCAGCCTAAGGACAAGTAATGAAAAACTGTTTTTT. It is translated as CASSLRTSNEKLFF.